This T cell receptor beta chain was sequenced for a study of identical twins. TCRdb processed the 5' RACE reads anew with MiXCR; each CDR3 protein has one entry. The sample shows some 690,000 distinct CDR3 sequences, 21% of them seen only once. Trimming stripped 4 bases from V and 4 bases from J, with 11 bases between. Germline values: CDR1 MGHDK, CDR2 SYGVNS. The CDR3 is made up of 13 amino acids. The same data also went into a second study, on T cells expressing NK-cell markers.

The receptor comes from a woman aged 18-29 years in good health. V is TRBV25-1 and J is TRBJ2-7, with D maybe TRBD1 (6 bases). The sequencing sample was made of PBMCs. CDR3 protein: CASSVGGKYEQYF. For the CDR3, the DNA is TGTGCCAGCAGTGTTGGGGGCAAGTACGAGCAGTACTTC.